The 19 T cell receptor beta chains below were found in one sample sequenced in a study of cytomegalovirus exposure and HLA in healthy donors (dated by TCRdb to about 2017). The library came from the immunoSEQ multiplex PCR assay. For the multiplex PCR, a mixture combining 60 forward primers for TCR Vbeta segments and 13 reverse primers for TCR Jbeta segments was used. The table comes from immuneACCESS by way of TCRdb, which keeps in-frame sequences with V and J called. Part of the clones is missing from these tables; in studies checked, under half for an unresolved V gene and the rest for unknown reasons. For this sample the table gives more than 95,000 clones, of which around 60% were detected only once. The leading ten clones occupy 3.2% of the sample. The source material was PBMCs. These receptor sequences come from a man between 60 and 70 years old in good health and CMV-seronegative.

The V call is TRBV5-1, the J call TRBJ2-1; 13 positions agree with TRBD2. CDR1 is SGHRS, CDR2 YFSETQ, per germline. The CDR3 has 15 amino acids. V shed 3 bases, J shed 4 bases, and the junction held 1 base outside the gene matches. The CDR3 protein is CASSWGLAGYNEQFF. The CDR3 coding sequence is TGCGCCAGCAGCTGGGGACTAGCGGGATACAATGAGCAGTTCTTC.

J is TRBJ2-4 and V is TRBV4-1; 10 nucleotides agree with TRBD2. This CDR3 is built from 17 residues. The J segment lost 4 bases and the V segment lost 1 base, leaving 7 bases of the junction unmatched. The germline V gene encodes CDR1 MGHRA and CDR2 YSYEKL. The CDR3, as DNA: TGCGCCAGCAGCCAAGCTCGGCTAGCGGGGGAAAAAAACATTCAGTACTTC. As protein: CASSQARLAGEKNIQYF.

The chain joins TRBV7-8 to TRBJ1-6; 7 nucleotides align to TRBD1. The CDR3 consists of 16 residues. Trimming cost V 1 base and J 8 bases; bases outside gene matches: 8. The germline CDR1 and CDR2 sequences are SGHVS and FQNEAQ. The CDR3 DNA reads TGTGCCAGCAGCTTAGGACAACAGGGGTTCGATTCACCCCTCCACTTT. Protein product: CASSLGQQGFDSPLHF.

This clone was seen more than once but under ten times. This chain uses TRBV30 with TRBJ1-5; D gene ambiguous. CDR1 and CDR2 (germline): GTSNPN, SVGIG (reference sequence). The germline V and J ends were trimmed by 2 bases and 3 bases, with 8 bases remaining between them. This CDR3 contains 13 residues. CDR3: CAWSPRFNQPQHF. The CDR3 nucleotides are TGTGCCTGGAGTCCCAGGTTCAATCAGCCCCAGCATTTT.

This clone has just a few counts. Given a much more abundant clone one base away, this may be a read error. The same CDR3 can be traced to other DNA sequences in this sample. The chain couples TRBV5-1 to TRBJ2-5; D unresolved. The CDR3 is 15 residues long. Trimming left V 0 bases short and J 5 bases short, with 14 bases between. Germline V gene lookup returns CDR1 SGHRS and CDR2 YFSETQ. Written as DNA, the CDR3 is TGCGCCAGCAGCTTGGCCAGGCTCAACAAGGAGACCCAGTACTTC. Translated, it gives CASSLARLNKETQYF. The full variable domain, in which reference TRBV5-1 and TRBJ2-5 provide the parts outside the CDR3, is KAGVTQTPRYLIKTRGQQVTLSCSPISGHRSVSWYQQTPGQGLQFLFEYFSETQRNKGNFPGRFSGRQFSNSRSEMNVSTLELGDSALYLCASSLARLNKETQYFGPGTRLLVL.

The chain has TRBV6-5 and TRBJ1-5; a weak D match, TRBD1 (5 bases). V was trimmed by 5 bases and J by 0 bases, leaving 11 bases between them. The CDR3 contains 15 residues. From germline, CDR1 is MNHEY and CDR2 SVGAGI. CDR3 in DNA: TGTGCCAGCAGTCCGCAGACAGTTAGCAATCAGCCCCAGCATTTT. Protein sequence: CASSPQTVSNQPQHF.

The V call is TRBV10-1, the J call TRBJ2-7, with a tentative D call TRBD1 (5 bases). Germline V gene sequence: CDR1 WNHNN, CDR2 SYGVQD (reference sequence). Deletions cut 6 bases from V and 1 base from J, with 16 bases between. The CDR3 length is 15 residues. Here the CDR3 DNA reads TGCGCCAGCAGCGCCCCGATTGACAGATCCTACGAGCAGTACTTC. Translated, it gives CASSAPIDRSYEQYF.

This sequence joins TRBV27 and TRBJ1-1, with D possibly matching TRBD1 (5 bases). Germline CDR1 MNHEY, CDR2 SMNVEV (reference sequence). V was clipped by 2 bases and J by 7 bases, with 20 bases between them. The CDR3 is 16 residues long. For the CDR3, the DNA is TGTGCCAGCAGTTTACGGTGGGGGGAGGACCGTCTTGAAGCTTTCTTT. Translated: CASSLRWGEDRLEAFF.

This chain links TRBV6-1 with TRBJ2-2, with D possibly TRBD1 on 6 matching bases. CDR1 and CDR2 from the germline V gene are MNHNS and SASEGT. V was trimmed by 8 bases and J by 4 bases, leaving 11 bases between them. This CDR3 spans 13 amino acids. CDR3 sequence reads: CASQGTGTGELFF. The CDR3 DNA sequence: TGTGCCAGCCAGGGGACGGGCACCGGGGAGCTGTTTTTT.

This clone was seen a few times. The chain carries TRBV5-6 and TRBJ1-3, with TRBD1 matching over 8 bases. Germline V lookup: CDR1 SGHDT, CDR2 YYEEEE. This CDR3 comprises 16 residues. V was pared by 4 bases and J by 7 bases, with 13 bases of the junction left unmatched. The CDR3 protein is CASSVRDRITLNTIYF. CDR3 bases: TGTGCCAGCAGCGTCCGGGACAGGATTACTTTGAACACCATATATTTT.

This chain uses TRBV2 with TRBJ2-5, with D maybe TRBD1 (5 bases). The DNA end is a closer match to TRBJ2-7, so the J assignment may be wrong. Per the germline V gene, CDR1 is SNHLY and CDR2 is FYNNEI. The length of the CDR3 is 15 residues. CDR3 nucleotides: TGTGCCAGCAACCCCCTCTGGGCAGGGTGGTACGAGCAGTACTTC. It yields the protein CASNPLWAGWYEQYF.

The chain couples TRBV19 to TRBJ2-1; 7 nucleotides line up with TRBD2. The junction had 4 bases not matched to a gene; V was cut back by 5 bases and J by 3 bases. The CDR3 extends over 14 amino acids. CDR1 is LNHDA, CDR2 SQIVND, per germline (reference sequence). The CDR3 protein is CASSEGTIYNEQFF. The CDR3 DNA reads as TGTGCCAGTAGTGAAGGGACTATCTACAATGAGCAGTTCTTC.

The rearrangement joins TRBV2 to TRBJ2-5; 7 nucleotides match TRBD1. V was clipped by 6 bases and J by 5 bases; unmatched bases: 9. CDR1 is SNHLY, CDR2 FYNNEI, per germline. This CDR3 is 14 amino acids long. The CDR3 nucleotides are TGTGCCAGCAGCCCCACGACAGGGTGGGAGACCCAGTACTTC. It translates to CASSPTTGWETQYF.

V and J are TRBV5-1 and TRBJ2-3; the match to TRBD2 covers 9 bases. Per the germline V gene, CDR1 is SGHRS and CDR2 is YFSETQ. The length of the CDR3 is 19 residues. After removal of 0 bases from V and 2 bases from J, the junction contained 13 bases not matched to a gene. CDR3 sequence reads: CASSLAGVREGPHTDTQYF. CDR3 nucleotide sequence: TGCGCCAGCAGCTTGGCCGGGGTGCGGGAGGGCCCCCACACAGATACGCAGTATTTT.

This chain's CDR3 is CASSSNPAGQAKSYNEQFF. CDR3 bases: TGTGCCAGCAGCTCAAATCCAGCGGGACAAGCTAAATCCTACAATGAGCAGTTCTTC. V is TRBV7-9 and J is TRBJ2-1; possibly TRBD2 for D (7 bases). Germline loops: CDR1 SEHNR, CDR2 FQNEAQ (reference sequence). V was pared by 4 bases and J by 1 base, with 23 bases between. This CDR3 has 19 residues.

The chain links TRBV7-9 to TRBJ2-7; tentative D call: TRBD1 (5 bases). Germline assignment: CDR1 SEHNR and CDR2 FQNEAQ (reference sequence). This CDR3 is built from 14 residues. The ends were cut back, 3 bases at V and 0 bases at J, with 9 bases in the middle. CDR3 nucleotide sequence: TGTGCCAGCAGCTTTCAAGGGGCCTCCTACGAGCAGTACTTC. Translation: CASSFQGASYEQYF.

The DNA for the CDR3 is TGTGCCAGCAGCCGGAGCGGGAAAAACACCGGGGAGCTGTTTTTT. Protein product: CASSRSGKNTGELFF. The chain combines TRBV7-2 with TRBJ2-2; 7 nucleotides align to TRBD2. V trimming: 5 bases; J trimming: 2 bases; junction bases outside the gene matches: 5. The length of the CDR3 is 15 residues. Germline V CDR1 and CDR2: SGHTA, FQGNSA.

This rearrangement joins TRBV25-1 to TRBJ2-5; tentative D call: TRBD1 (5 bases). The germline V gene encodes CDR1 MGHDK and CDR2 SYGVNS. Trimming left V 10 bases short and J 0 bases short, with 12 bases between. CDR3 size: 13 residues. CDR3 in amino acids: CATQATYQETQYF. The CDR3 region has the DNA TGTGCCACACAGGCCACGTACCAAGAGACCCAGTACTTC.

V usage is TRBV6-6 and J usage is TRBJ1-1; D gene uncertain. Germline V lookup: CDR1 MNHNY, CDR2 SVGAGI (reference sequence). V lost 0 bases and J 0 bases, leaving 5 bases between the germline ends. The CDR3 length is 14 residues. The CDR3, as DNA: TGTGCCAGCAGTTACTCGAGGGTGAACACTGAAGCTTTCTTT. Its protein product is CASSYSRVNTEAFF.